This T cell receptor (beta chain) is drawn from a study of identical twins. Overall study findings and caveats: Sequences that were out-of-frame, alpha and twin-shared displayed an excess of low generation probability. Analyses of zero insertions could, in part, be confounded by invariant MAIT and iNKT cells. Models, which agreed with sharing between unrelated individuals, nonetheless underestimated the out-of-frame TCR alpha sharing seen in monozygotic twins.

TCRdb re-analysed the 5' RACE reads in MiXCR, keeping a single row per CDR3 protein. The sample contains about 890,000 distinct CDR3 sequences, approximately 13% of which appear only once. The sample holds a few counts of this clonotype. Its antigen is not identified. The same sample was also studied in work on yellow fever vaccine responses in identical twins.

Sequenced input: PBMCs. The source of this sequence is a woman between 18 and 29 years old in good health.

The CDR3 loop is CASSPPAGNSPLHF. The CDR3 region has the DNA TGCGCCAGCAGCCCGCCAGCCGGGAATTCACCCCTCCACTTT. The chain uses TRBV5-1 and TRBJ1-6; D gene ambiguous. V was cut by 4 bases and J by 7 bases, with 12 bases left in between. The length of the CDR3 is 14 residues. Germline CDR1 SGHRS, CDR2 YFSETQ.